This T cell receptor beta chain was recorded in a study of CD8 T cells in Susac syndrome. Study observations and caveats: It was acknowledged in the study that the number of individuals who were included in its TCR sequencing and HLA analysis was relatively small.

Germline CDR1 reads GTSNPN; CDR2 reads SVGIG (reference sequence). V dropped 1 base and J dropped 4 bases, with 13 bases sitting between them. The CDR3 runs 14 residues. Concerning this clonotype: Its antigen is still unknown.

Reverse transcription of 0.5 to 1 ug RNA was performed with random hexamers. TCRdb fed the immunoSEQ multiplex PCR reads into MiXCR, producing one record per CDR3 protein. Of about 240,000 distinct CDR3 sequences detected, 90% to 96% appear once; the ten largest clones hold about 0.095%. The chain carries TRBV30 and TRBJ1-2; D remains unclear. Sequencing was carried out using CD4+ T cells from PBMCs. The source is a human donor with Susac syndrome. CDR3 in DNA: TGTGCCTGGAGTGCAGGCAGACGATCCTATGGCTACACCTTC. It codes for CAWSAGRRSYGYTF.